These 10 T cell receptor beta chains came from one sample sequenced in a study of cytomegalovirus exposure and HLA in healthy donors. It was with 60 Vbeta and 13 Jbeta primers that the PCR ran. Here immunoSEQ multiplex PCR was the method, and the copy in TCRdb shows in-frame clones only, minus some. The sample has tens of thousands of clones; roughly 78% are singletons. The sample was PBMCs. The source of these receptors is a male donor in good health and CMV-seropositive.

This clone has more than one count but fewer than ten. The rearrangement uses TRBV7-3 and TRBJ2-5; tentatively, D is TRBD2 (6 bases). Trimming shortened V by 3 bases and J by 1 base, and 9 bases separated the two germline ends. The length of the CDR3 is 14 residues. Germline lookup yields CDR1 SGHTA and CDR2 FQGTGA. The CDR3 is CASSFFGSQETQYF. CDR3 DNA: TGTGCCAGCAGCTTCTTCGGGAGCCAAGAGACCCAGTACTTC.

This rearrangement joins TRBV6-4 to TRBJ1-6, with a tentative D call TRBD1 (6 bases). The CDR3 extends over 13 amino acids. CDR1 MRHNA and CDR2 SNTAGT come from the germline V gene. V dropped 4 bases and J dropped 8 bases, with 9 bases sitting between them. CDR3 nucleotide sequence: TGTGCCAGCAGTGGGACAGAATATTCACCCCTCCACTTT. Protein: CASSGTEYSPLHF.

The chain links TRBV5-1 to TRBJ2-2; no reliable D call. Germline CDR1 and CDR2: SGHRS and YFSETQ. The CDR3 extends over 14 amino acids. With 0 bases removed from V and 7 bases from J, the gap between germline ends came to 10 bases. The CDR3 DNA sequence: TGCGCCAGCAGCTTGGAACGGGTGAGCGGGGAGCTGTTTTTT. This gives the protein CASSLERVSGELFF. The full variable domain, rest sourced from reference TRBV5-1 and TRBJ2-2, is KAGVTQTPRYLIKTRGQQVTLSCSPISGHRSVSWYQQTPGQGLQFLFEYFSETQRNKGNFPGRFSGRQFSNSRSEMNVSTLELGDSALYLCASSLERVSGELFFGEGSRLTVL.

This chain joins TRBV7-6 and TRBJ2-7; tentative D call: TRBD1 (5 bases). Germline values: CDR1 SGHVS, CDR2 FNYEAQ. This CDR3 spans 14 amino acids. The V end lost 3 bases, the J end lost 3 bases, and 12 bases lay between the germline ends. DNA for the CDR3: TGTGCCAGCAGCTTCGAAATAGACAGCTACGAGCAGTACTTC. This translates into CASSFEIDSYEQYF.

The V and J genes are TRBV27 and TRBJ2-7; 11 positions agree with TRBD1. Germline CDR1 MNHEY, CDR2 SMNVEV (reference sequence). The CDR3 contains 15 residues. The trim removed 6 bases at V and 7 bases at J, leaving 11 bases unmatched. The CDR3 nucleotides read TGTGCCAGCAGCTCGTACCGTGGGACAGGGGGTGAGCAGTACTTC. Its protein is CASSSYRGTGGEQYF.

The V and J genes are TRBV5-6 and TRBJ2-6; D unresolved. In germline, CDR1 is SGHDT, CDR2 YYEEEE. The CDR3 totals 14 residues. The ends were cut back, 7 bases at V and 0 bases at J, with 8 bases in the middle. CDR3 bases: TGTGCCAGCCTGAGGAACTCTGGGGCCAACGTCCTGACTTTC. Its protein product is CASLRNSGANVLTF.

This clone was seen just once. The genes are TRBV5-1 and TRBJ1-1, with D possibly matching TRBD1 (5 bases). Looked up from germline, CDR1 is SGHRS and CDR2 is YFSETQ. V was trimmed by 4 bases and J by 6 bases, leaving 19 bases between them. There are 15 residues in the CDR3. The CDR3 DNA reads as TGCGCCAGCAGCCCGGGGGTTCAATTCAGCGCTGAAGCTTTCTTT. Its protein product is CASSPGVQFSAEAFF.

The rearrangement links TRBV7-2 to TRBJ2-3, with 10 bases fitting TRBD2. This CDR3 spans 19 amino acids. Germline CDR1 is SGHTA and CDR2 is FQGNSA. Trimming took 3 bases from V and 0 from J; bases not matched to a gene: 12. The CDR3 DNA sequence: TGTGCCAGCAGCTTTAGCGTCCGGACTAGCGGCCCTAGCACAGATACGCAGTATTTT. Amino acids: CASSFSVRTSGPSTDTQYF.

This clone was found a few times. V gene TRBV7-8 combines with J gene TRBJ1-1; D perhaps matches TRBD1 (6 bases). The CDR3 consists of 15 residues. CDR1 is SGHVS and CDR2 is FQNEAQ in the germline V gene. V lost 6 bases, J lost 1 base, and 15 bases lay in between. CDR3: CASRTLGAENTEAFF. CDR3 nucleotides: TGTGCCAGCAGAACTTTGGGGGCGGAGAACACTGAAGCTTTCTTT.

The chain uses TRBV29-1 and TRBJ2-4; D call uncertain. This CDR3 contains 11 residues. With 4 bases removed from V and 8 bases from J, the gap between germline ends came to 9 bases. In germline, CDR1 is SQVTM, CDR2 ANQGSEA. CDR3 residues: CSVGALDIQYF. Here the CDR3 DNA reads TGCAGCGTTGGAGCCCTAGACATTCAGTACTTC.